This T cell receptor beta chain was identified during a study of blood T cell repertoires in COVID-19. On the study more broadly: The samples span acute and convalescent COVID-19 from the United States, Italy and Spain.

This clone appeared a few times. The authors' processing: Amplified reference gene primers provided the basis for estimating nucleated cell counts. Assay used: immunoSEQ multiplex PCR; TCRdb lists only in-frame clones, some missing. D and trimming were read from the DNA, whereas the V and J calls and clone size are those reported in that table. The data hold fewer than 200,000 clones, with over 70% observed a single time. Adults between roughly 18 and 95 years of age took part from about two dozen US areas. Membership in each cohort depended on participant-reported clinical history. CDR1 LGHDT and CDR2 YNNKEL come from the germline V gene (reference sequence). The J segment lost 2 bases and the V segment lost 4 bases, leaving 4 bases of the junction unmatched. This CDR3 region has 14 residues.

The origin of this receptor is a middle-aged woman with acute COVID-19. The chain is built from TRBV3-1 (or the pseudogene TRBV3-2) and TRBJ1-2; 7 positions agree with TRBD1. Sample: PBMCs or T cells enriched from blood (not recorded which). The CDR3 loop is CASSRGQTNYGYTF. DNA for the CDR3: TGTGCCAGCAGCCGGGGACAGACGAACTATGGCTACACCTTC.